This T cell receptor beta chain appears in the sequencing data of a study of blood T cell repertoires in COVID-19. Overall study context: Researchers got acute and convalescent COVID-19 samples from the United States, Italy and Spain. The cDNA or gDNA used as material had been derived from T cells, B-cell-depleted T cells, or PBMCs.

In the study's own analysis: Amplification from reference gene primers served as the basis for estimated nucleated cell counts. Clones were sequenced by immunoSEQ multiplex PCR, and TCRdb holds only the in-frame ones, with some missing. The V and J calls and the clone size are those of that table, but D and trimming were determined from the DNA. This table holds nearly 80,000 clones, around 83% found once. This clone was seen a few times. Germline CDR1 SGHAT, CDR2 FQNNGV. The CDR3 extends over 18 amino acids. V was trimmed by 7 bases and J by 3 bases, leaving 28 bases between them. The clonotype comes from a man aged 50-60 years with acute or convalescent COVID-19. Sequencing input: peripheral blood. V usage is TRBV11-2 and J usage is TRBJ2-7; a possible D gene is TRBD2 (6 bases). In DNA form, the CDR3 reads TGTGCCAGCAACTCATTAGGATTGGCGGGATCTGTCCTCTACGAGCAGTACTTC. This codes for CASNSLGLAGSVLYEQYF.